This T cell receptor (beta chain) is drawn from a study of shared clonotypes between healthy human individuals. Whole-study results and caveats: Clonotype sharing among donors, it was expected, would be affected by sequencing depth. Rarefaction showed sorted-subset sequencing was incomplete despite large depth. Compared with memory subsets, naive subsets generally had larger estimated richness. Few donors restricted represented genetic and exposure-history diversity.

Terminally differentiated effector memory CD45RA+ cells were excluded by CCR7 positive selection of CD45RO-negative cells. The data were produced by immunoSEQ multiplex PCR, yet TCRdb's version contains in-frame clones alone and is incomplete. The sample comprises roughly 590,000 clones, nearly 97% of which are singletons, and 0.11% rests with the top ten. V lost 2 bases, J lost 0 bases, and 8 bases lay in between. The CDR3 totals 15 residues. Per the germline V gene, CDR1 is KGHSY and CDR2 is FQNENV. This clone came up many times. The antigen is unknown. This TCR came from a woman younger than 45 in good health. The rearrangement links TRBV16 to TRBJ1-3; tentatively, D is TRBD1 (6 bases). The sequenced sample consisted of naive CD8+ T cells sorted from blood. In nucleotides, the CDR3 is TGTGCCAGCAGCCAAAGGGGGGACTCTGGAAACACCATATATTTT. This codes for CASSQRGDSGNTIYF.